This is a list of T cell receptor beta chains from one sample in a study of immune evolution from preneoplasia to lung adenocarcinoma. Sequencing used immunoSEQ multiplex PCR; TCRdb keeps in-frame clones, though not all of them. The data hold around 7,500 clones, with about 79% observed a single time. Sequencing was carried out using FFPE invasive lung adenocarcinoma tissue. The receptors stem from a person between 35 and 49 years old with lung adenocarcinoma. Each CDR3 is given with its conserved first and last residue. The order of the fields is D gene, V gene, J gene, clone size, CDR3 protein, CDR3 DNA. The D gene is left open where the match is weak. Clone size appears in some rows only: once, few, many, or a class for an expanded clone.

d_gene: .; v_gene: TRBV6-6; j_gene: TRBJ1-5; abundance: once; CDR3aa: CASRGSTGNQPQHF; CDR3nt: TGTGCCAGCCGGGGGAGTACTGGCAATCAGCCCCAGCATTTT
d_gene: .; v_gene: TRBV7-2; j_gene: TRBJ1-2; abundance: .; CDR3aa: CASSFDGRTYTF; CDR3nt: TGTGCCAGCAGCTTTGACGGACGGACCTACACCTTC
d_gene: TRBD1; v_gene: TRBV2; j_gene: TRBJ2-1; abundance: .; CDR3aa: CASRLDRVGEQFF; CDR3nt: TGTGCCAGCAGACTTGACAGGGTTGGTGAGCAGTTCTTC
d_gene: TRBD1; v_gene: TRBV30; j_gene: TRBJ1-1; abundance: .; CDR3aa: CAWSRRQGDTEAFF; CDR3nt: TGTGCCTGGAGCCGAAGACAGGGGGACACTGAAGCTTTCTTT
d_gene: TRBD1; v_gene: TRBV6-5; j_gene: TRBJ2-5; abundance: .; CDR3aa: CASSGTAQETQYF; CDR3nt: TGTGCCAGCAGTGGGACAGCCCAAGAGACCCAGTACTTC
d_gene: .; v_gene: TRBV18; j_gene: TRBJ1-2; abundance: .; CDR3aa: CASSPPEVWVGYTF; CDR3nt: TGTGCCAGCTCGCCCCCAGAAGTTTGGGTTGGCTACACCTTC
d_gene: .; v_gene: TRBV19; j_gene: TRBJ1-1; abundance: .; CDR3aa: CASSIWGTNTEAFF; CDR3nt: TGTGCCAGTAGTATTTGGGGGACGAACACTGAAGCTTTCTTT
d_gene: .; v_gene: TRBV10-3; j_gene: TRBJ2-2; abundance: few; CDR3aa: CATQGNTGELFF; CDR3nt: TGTGCCACCCAGGGGAACACCGGGGAGCTGTTTTTT
d_gene: .; v_gene: TRBV23-1; j_gene: TRBJ2-5; abundance: .; CDR3aa: CARPVDSSSGETQYF; CDR3nt: TGCGCCAGACCCGTGGACAGTTCGTCAGGGGAGACCCAGTACTTC
d_gene: .; v_gene: TRBV5-4; j_gene: TRBJ1-2; abundance: once; CDR3aa: CASSSDRIAYGYTF; CDR3nt: TGTGCCAGCAGCTCAGACAGGATTGCCTATGGCTACACCTTC
d_gene: .; v_gene: TRBV10-3; j_gene: TRBJ2-2; abundance: .; CDR3aa: CATKPWASWNTGELFF; CDR3nt: TGTGCCACTAAACCCTGGGCTAGCTGGAACACCGGGGAGCTGTTTTTT
d_gene: TRBD1; v_gene: TRBV4-1; j_gene: TRBJ1-1; abundance: .; CDR3aa: CASSRRDRAEKMNTEAFF; CDR3nt: TGCGCCAGCAGCCGCCGGGACAGGGCCGAAAAGATGAACACTGAAGCTTTCTTT
d_gene: .; v_gene: TRBV7-9; j_gene: TRBJ2-7; abundance: .; CDR3aa: CASSPVSRGRTYEQYF; CDR3nt: TGTGCCAGCAGCCCTGTATCACGGGGGCGAACTTACGAGCAGTACTTC
d_gene: .; v_gene: TRBV5-6; j_gene: TRBJ1-1; abundance: few; CDR3aa: CASSFIQNTEAFF; CDR3nt: TGTGCCAGCAGCTTTATCCAGAACACTGAAGCTTTCTTT
d_gene: TRBD1; v_gene: TRBV7-9; j_gene: TRBJ2-5; abundance: .; CDR3aa: CASSIQGAPAETQYF; CDR3nt: TGTGCCAGCAGCATACAGGGGGCGCCGGCAGAGACCCAGTACTTC
d_gene: TRBD1; v_gene: TRBV27; j_gene: TRBJ1-2; abundance: .; CDR3aa: CASSSTGGGYGYTF; CDR3nt: TGTGCCAGCAGTTCGACAGGGGGAGGGTATGGCTACACCTTC
d_gene: .; v_gene: TRBV14; j_gene: TRBJ2-5; abundance: .; CDR3aa: CASSQVFQTQYF; CDR3nt: TGTGCCAGCAGCCAAGTTTTCCAGACCCAGTACTTC
d_gene: .; v_gene: TRBV7-3; j_gene: TRBJ1-2; abundance: .; CDR3aa: CASSSGLNYGYTF; CDR3nt: TGTGCCAGCAGCTCTGGACTTAACTATGGCTACACCTTC
d_gene: TRBD2; v_gene: TRBV7-9; j_gene: TRBJ2-4; abundance: .; CDR3aa: CASSWGTSGNYAKNIQYF; CDR3nt: TGTGCCAGCAGCTGGGGGACTAGCGGGAACTATGCCAAAAACATTCAGTACTTC
d_gene: TRBD1; v_gene: TRBV11-2; j_gene: TRBJ2-7; abundance: few; CDR3aa: CASSFGTGGEQYF; CDR3nt: TGTGCCAGCAGCTTCGGGACAGGGGGCGAGCAGTACTTC
d_gene: .; v_gene: TRBV28; j_gene: TRBJ2-7; abundance: .; CDR3aa: CASSPHSESYEQYF; CDR3nt: TGTGCCAGCAGCCCTCATAGCGAGTCCTACGAGCAGTACTTC
d_gene: TRBD1; v_gene: TRBV7-2; j_gene: TRBJ1-2; abundance: .; CDR3aa: CASSSQSTGYYGYTF; CDR3nt: TGTGCCAGCAGCTCGCAATCGACAGGGTACTATGGCTACACCTTC
d_gene: .; v_gene: TRBV19; j_gene: TRBJ1-4; abundance: .; CDR3aa: CASSSSSPTNEKLFF; CDR3nt: TGTGCCAGTAGTTCTTCGAGCCCAACTAATGAAAAACTGTTTTTT
d_gene: TRBD1; v_gene: TRBV7-9; j_gene: TRBJ1-4; abundance: .; CDR3aa: CASSFFAGQDEKLFF; CDR3nt: TGTGCCAGCAGCTTTTTCGCGGGACAGGATGAAAAACTGTTTTTT
d_gene: TRBD1; v_gene: TRBV18; j_gene: TRBJ2-5; abundance: .; CDR3aa: CASSPETGGQTQYF; CDR3nt: TGTGCCAGCTCACCCGAGACAGGGGGACAGACCCAGTACTTC
d_gene: TRBD1; v_gene: TRBV6-5; j_gene: TRBJ1-2; abundance: .; CDR3aa: CASSLQGNYGYTF; CDR3nt: TGTGCCAGCAGTTTACAGGGGAACTATGGCTACACCTTC
d_gene: .; v_gene: TRBV7-2; j_gene: TRBJ1-2; abundance: .; CDR3aa: CASSNMGLQSGYTF; CDR3nt: TGTGCCAGCAGCAACATGGGTCTCCAAAGTGGCTACACCTTC
d_gene: TRBD1; v_gene: TRBV6-6; j_gene: TRBJ1-6; abundance: .; CDR3aa: CASSPEHRGKNSPLHF; CDR3nt: TGTGCCAGCAGTCCCGAGCACAGGGGAAAAAATTCACCCCTCCACTTT
d_gene: .; v_gene: TRBV10-2; j_gene: TRBJ1-3; abundance: .; CDR3aa: CASSLGRGSGNTIYF; CDR3nt: TGCGCCAGCAGCCTCGGACGGGGCTCTGGAAACACCATATATTTT
d_gene: TRBD2; v_gene: TRBV11-2; j_gene: TRBJ2-3; abundance: .; CDR3aa: CASSLSPDSGSTDTQYF; CDR3nt: TGTGCCAGCAGCTTATCTCCGGATAGCGGGAGTACAGATACGCAGTATTTT
d_gene: .; v_gene: TRBV10-3; j_gene: TRBJ1-5; abundance: .; CDR3aa: CAISEEGNQPQHF; CDR3nt: TGTGCCATCAGTGAAGAGGGGAATCAGCCCCAGCATTTT
d_gene: .; v_gene: TRBV5-1; j_gene: TRBJ2-2; abundance: .; CDR3aa: CASSGWGNTGELFF; CDR3nt: TGCGCCAGCTCAGGGTGGGGGAACACCGGGGAGCTGTTTTTT